This paragraph covers one T cell receptor beta chain sequence. The CDR3 sequence is 16 residues long. Germline V gene data show CDR1 as SGHNT and CDR2 as YYREEE (reference sequence). Trimming removed 0 bases at V and 8 bases at J, with 18 bases between. At a deep level, the assay was run. Using immunoSEQ multiplex PCR, the repertoire was profiled, and TCRdb retains in-frame clones only, with some absent. The repertoire holds about 490,000 clones, with 79% as singletons. This record comes from a study of shared clonotypes between healthy human individuals. In the study overall: Sampling drew on donors who were two women and a few men aged 18 to 49.

Donors were healthy HIV-negative adults without recent acute infections or vaccinations. The donors, all of them Caucasian adults, lived in Nashville, Tennessee. The clonotype originates from a woman between 35 and 50 years old in good health. Some clones in this sample may be carry-over from other donors' samples. The rearrangement links TRBV5-4 to TRBJ1-3; perhaps TRBD1 as D (6 bases). The sequenced material came from PBMCs. This CDR3 is CASSLVPTGGVDTIYF. CDR3 nucleotide sequence: TGTGCCAGCAGCTTGGTCCCGACAGGTGGTGTTGACACCATATATTTT.